This T cell receptor beta chain stems from a study of cytomegalovirus exposure and HLA in healthy donors (dated by TCRdb to the late 2010s). For the wider study: In an earlier analysis of approximately 640 of the donors, 250 to 300 Gb of sequence data and 117 million unique TCR beta sequences from approximately 180 million T cells were reported. An early release that covered roughly 600 HLA-typed donors contained around 300 gigabases of sequencing data and about 84 million unique TCR sequences. The genetic ancestry cluster associated with self-reported Caucasian donors included around 76% of the approximately 410 genotyped donors. The study was designed to test whether signatures of past pathogen exposure could be identified by cataloging public T cell receptors. The T cell repertoires of several hundred subjects were profiled by immunosequencing and related to cytomegalovirus serostatus. Besides the first cohort of 666 subjects, a separate validation cohort made up of 95 to 150 different subjects was used. High-throughput TCR immunosequencing, statistical association of individual TCRs with disease status, and machine learning were combined to predict cytomegalovirus infection status. A later analysis re-examined previously published TCR beta repertoires from more than 550 donors and added high-resolution HLA genotyping to investigate patterns of TCR occurrence. Rather than drawing on any new phenotypic data, the later analysis identified candidate immune exposures from TCR beta sequences and the way those sequences occurred across donors. In an earlier analysis of a few hundred of the donors, high-throughput TCR beta sequencing was used to judge whether each TCR beta V gene segment behaved as functional or pseudogenic. Donor age, sex, ethnicity and CMV serostatus were compiled alongside the repertoire data. A later genetic analysis used genome-wide SNP genotypes for about 60% of the 666 donors, treating that subset as a discovery cohort. All discovery cohort repertoires had been generated using a single sequencing platform. HLA typing included class I and class II loci at four-digit resolution. The number of typed donors differed by locus: roughly 620-630 for A, B, C, DRB1 and DQB1; some 500 for DQA1; approximately 600 for DPA1; and some 470 for DPB1. Roughly 5 DR-DQ haplotypes were handled as single units for association and clustering, since linkage in the cohort was strong. Among about 400 genotyped donors of the cohort, an average of around 220,000 unique TCR beta nucleotide sequences was sequenced per donor, of which about 19% were non-productive.

The cohort was made up of roughly 670 healthy bone marrow donors. At the time of sampling, all cohort members were nominally healthy, though unrecorded immune exposures were likely present. The donor tested CMV seronegative, placing the donor among the 350 or so seronegative members of the cohort. Each donor provided a peripheral blood sample, and peripheral blood mononuclear cells were used for TCR beta sequencing. Genomic DNA extraction from the blood cell samples was performed with the Qiagen DNeasy Blood Extraction Kit. Library preparation used the immunoSEQ multiplex PCR assay. For the multiplex PCR, a mixture combining 60 forward primers for TCR Vbeta segments and 13 reverse primers for TCR Jbeta segments was used. The CDR3 region of rearranged TCR beta genes was amplified from genomic DNA with a multiplex PCR assay. The Illumina HiSeq System was used to sequence the amplified TCR beta libraries as 87-base-pair reads. The authors' analysis ran thus. A later analysis tallied tens of millions of unique TCR beta chains across the roughly 610 repertoires, and about 12 million of those chains were shared by two or more donors. A nearest-neighbor algorithm error-corrected the raw reads and collapsed the reads into unique sequences, merging closely related sequences to remove PCR and sequencing errors. Alignment of CDR3 sequences to IMGT reference sequences was used to assign V, D and J gene segments. For a sequence to be retained, a match of at least six nucleotides to both a V gene segment and a J gene segment was required. A rearrangement counted as productive if the CDR3 had no stop codons and remained in frame with V and J, and every other rearrangement counted as non-productive. CDR3 was defined according to IMGT convention as the region running from the second conserved V-encoded cysteine to the conserved J-encoded phenylalanine. The earlier analysis of some 550 of the donors excluded any sequence lacking an unambiguous match to a single V gene segment. An earlier analysis of several hundred of the donors classified V segments as functional when productive rearrangements were above 56.7% and as segregating when the standard deviation between donors was above 5%. To diagnose cytomegalovirus status from the catalog of TCR beta chain sequences, a statistical classification framework was built. In a later analysis, TCR nucleotide sequences were compared against IMGT/GENE-DB human TR gene sequences so that V and J genes could be assigned. In a later analysis, CDR3 sequences and most-parsimonious VDJ recombination scenarios were assigned using the TCRdist pipeline. A later analysis defined each TCR beta chain by its CDR3 amino acid sequence plus V-gene family, and excluded reads lacking a unique V-gene family. In a later analysis, fewer than 600 highly shared, low-generation-probability nucleotide sequences were removed to address suspected cross-contamination and a sequencing artifact. A later analysis calculated a clonal expansion index for each public chain from normalized within-repertoire ranks of inferred template counts. A later analysis computed generation probabilities with a VDJ recombination model fitted to out-of-frame rearrangements, and checked the results against IGoR. In a later analysis, TCR-TCR, TCR-HLA and TCR-CMV co-occurrence was scored with hypergeometric tests, and a repertoire-size bias correction was applied to TCR pairs. A later analysis estimated false discovery rates by permuting HLA or CMV assignments 20 times. A later analysis grouped co-occurring TCRs with DBSCAN, adding TCRdist sequence similarity when clustering within HLA-allele-positive subsets. Co-occurrence clustering excluded repertoires with fewer than 30,000 or more than 120,000 public chains, plus five with anomalous nucleotide sharing. The table was pulled from immuneACCESS by TCRdb, which kept in-frame rearrangements only. Such tables lose some clones; where checked, under half of the loss comes from unresolved V genes, and the rest has no known cause. V, J and clone size are taken as reported in that table, and D and trimming were inferred from the DNA itself. In all, the sample holds 150,000 to 200,000 clones, and about nine tenths of those were seen once. The ten largest clones take up around 0.99% of the sample.

On the study overall, not on this receptor specifically: The study listed 164 TCR beta chains as associated with cytomegalovirus. In a later analysis, about 17,000 TCR beta sequences were associated with specific HLA alleles at a false discovery rate of 0.05. An association between a missense DCLRE1C variant and V-gene and J-gene trimming of TCR beta chains was found in a later genetic analysis and replicated in an independent cohort. Most CMV-associated TCR beta chains appeared to be HLA-restricted in a later analysis, and the HLA associations seemed to be driven largely by CMV exposure. The cohort was sequenced for TCR beta chains only, and without alpha or paired-chain data the features that could be detected were limited. According to a later analysis, TCR association rates differed among HLA loci, with DRB1 alleles showing the most associated TCRs and HLA-C alleles showing the fewest. The authors suggested that the approach could potentially be extended to other disease states and immunological phenotypes. Three of the identified cytomegalovirus-associated TCR beta chains were confirmed in vitro to be specific for cytomegalovirus antigens. Assigning TCR associations to individual alleles was difficult when HLA alleles, especially DR and DQ, strongly co-occurred. Linkage disequilibrium might explain the correlated functional status among segregating V segments, but an unknown experimental factor could not be excluded. In a later analysis, HLA-associated TCR beta chains showed more clonal expansion and lower generation probabilities than non-associated chains that were equally common. About 17 rarely observed V segments, including chromosome 9 orphons, were excluded from the earlier analysis of a few hundred of the donors because counts were too low. A cluster of highly shared sequence variants was judged likely to represent a technical artifact of the sequencing pipeline. An earlier analysis of approximately 530 of the donors showed that most TCR beta V segments appeared in productive rearrangements either about 87% or about 30% of the time, which broadly matched IMGT annotations. Because HLA typing was unavailable for some donors at each locus, only the typed subset was used in association tests. The presence/absence analyses assumed that sequencing depth was roughly uniform across donors, and that assumption may not be true. While some public TCRs were present in many individuals, most TCR sequences turned up only very rarely across donors. The classifier was reported to diagnose cytomegalovirus status with high specificity and sensitivity in both the original cohort and the validation cohort. A further reported finding was that TCR beta sequences accurately predicted the HLA-A and HLA-B alleles for most subjects in the first cohort. For the cohort, immune exposure information was limited to CMV serostatus. Some IMGT-functional V segments, including TRBV6-2 and TRBV6-3, could not be distinguished by the 87-base-pair reads and were therefore excluded. Several of the top co-occurrence clusters appeared to be linked to parvovirus B19, influenza, CMV and Epstein-Barr virus, according to a later analysis. In a later genetic analysis, fewer N-insertions in productive TCRs were reported among donors in an Asian-associated ancestry cluster than the approximately 710-donor mean.

V and J lose 5 bases and 0 bases, and a span of 11 bases separates them. CDR1 MDHEN and CDR2 SYDVKM are derived from the germline V gene. The CDR3 contains 16 residues, cysteine and phenylalanine counted. Only CDR3 DNA remains: 48 bases, in frame from the first base. Regarding this clone: Its antigen is currently not known. The input lacks base qualities; no much larger clone sits a single base away.

The chain was built from TRBV28 and TRBJ2-6; possibly the D gene is TRBD1, per 6 matching bases. The sequencing sample was made of PBMCs. This clonotype was sampled from a boy between 2 and 10 years old in good health and CMV-seronegative. CDR3 sequence: CASSPWTDSGANVLTF. The DNA sequence follows: TGTGCCAGCAGTCCCTGGACAGACTCTGGGGCCAACGTCCTGACTTTC.